Shown below are 30 T cell receptor beta chains from a single sample sequenced in a study of T cell responses to AZD1222 COVID-19 vaccine. Generated by immunoSEQ multiplex PCR, the TCRdb table keeps only in-frame clones and is missing some. This table holds 70,000 to 90,000 clones, about 88% found once. Sequencing was performed on peripheral blood, taken on day 0 of AZD1222 vaccination. These receptors originate from an adult in good health.

The chain employs TRBV10-3 and TRBJ2-7; 8 bases align to TRBD1. The CDR3 extends over 16 amino acids. The V segment lost 3 bases and the J segment 2 bases; nucleotides outside the gene matches: 9. The germline V gene has CDR1 ENHRY and CDR2 SYGVKD. The CDR3 bases are TGTGCCATCAGTGACCGACAGGGGACAAGAACCTACGAGCAGTACTTC. Amino acid sequence: CAISDRQGTRTYEQYF.

This chain links TRBV7-2 with TRBJ2-1; 7 positions agree with TRBD2. CDR3 size: 14 residues. After removal of 5 bases from V and 5 bases from J, the junction contained 6 bases not matched to a gene. CDR1 is SGHTA and CDR2 is FQGNSA in the germline V gene. CDR3 DNA sequence: TGTGCCAGCAGCCAAGGGAGGGGTGACAATGAGCAGTTCTTC. Translation: CASSQGRGDNEQFF. Together with reference TRBV7-2 and TRBJ2-1, the CDR3 gives the full variable domain: GAGVSQSPSNKVTEKGKDVELRCDPISGHTALYWYRQSLGQGLEFLIYFQGNSAPDKSGLPSDRFSAERTGGSVSTLTIQRTQQEDSAVYLCASSQGRGDNEQFFGPGTRLTVL.

The CDR3, as DNA: TGTGCCATCAGTGGCCATGGCCTTGGGGACAGATCTGGAAACACCATATATTTT. It specifies CAISGHGLGDRSGNTIYF. The chain uses TRBV10-3 and TRBJ1-3, with 7 nucleotides matching TRBD1. CDR3 length: 18 residues. The germline CDR1 and CDR2 sequences are ENHRY and SYGVKD. Trimming cost V 4 bases and J 1 base; bases outside gene matches: 13.

The chain joins TRBV5-1 to TRBJ1-1; no definite D call. CDR1 is SGHRS and CDR2 is YFSETQ in the germline V gene. This CDR3 has 12 amino acids. Trimming pared 7 bases from V and 6 bases from J, leaving 13 bases between. DNA for the CDR3: TGCGCCAGCGCCGATGAGGGCCCTGAAGCTTTCTTT. This encodes CASADEGPEAFF.

The V and J genes are TRBV5-1 and TRBJ2-1; 8 nucleotides align to TRBD2. The germline gives CDR1 SGHRS, CDR2 YFSETQ. V lost 0 bases to trimming and J lost 5 bases; unmatched junction nucleotides: 7. The CDR3 runs 16 residues. The CDR3 DNA sequence: TGCGCCAGCAGCTTGGCTACTAGCGGCCCCGACAATGAGCAGTTCTTC. It translates to CASSLATSGPDNEQFF.

The chain carries TRBV3-1 (or the pseudogene TRBV3-2) and TRBJ2-3, with 7 bases that match TRBD1. Losses at the gene ends were 0 bases for V and 5 bases for J; bases not matched to a gene: 11. Germline CDR1 and CDR2: LGHDT and YNNKEL (reference sequence). CDR3 length: 17 amino acids. CDR3 residues: CASSQDVGKGALDTQYF. The CDR3 DNA sequence: TGTGCCAGCAGCCAAGACGTCGGGAAGGGGGCTTTAGATACGCAGTATTTT.

This clone came up once. The CDR3 DNA follows: TGCAGTGCTAGATTAGTCTACGAGCAGTACTTC. The encoded protein is CSARLVYEQYF. The chain combines TRBV20-1 with TRBJ2-7; D call uncertain. Germline lookup yields CDR1 DFQATT and CDR2 SNEGSKA (reference sequence). The CDR3 totals 11 residues. The V end was cut by 2 bases, the J end by 3 bases, with 5 bases between.

The chain combines TRBV2 with TRBJ2-1; 9 bases fit TRBD2. The CDR3 is 15 residues long. CDR1 and CDR2 from the germline V gene are SNHLY and FYNNEI. J gave up 4 bases and V 10 bases, and 11 bases lay outside the gene matches. In DNA, the CDR3 is TGTGCCATCCGAACAGGCCTAGCGGGGTACAATGAGCAGTTCTTC. Encoded protein: CAIRTGLAGYNEQFF.

This CDR3 reads CASSLDTYEQYF. The CDR3 region has the DNA TGCGCCAGCAGCTTGGACACCTACGAGCAGTACTTC. This rearrangement joins TRBV5-1 to TRBJ2-7; D is undetermined. CDR1 SGHRS and CDR2 YFSETQ come from the germline V gene. Trimming removed 0 bases at V and 2 bases at J, with 3 bases between. There are 12 residues in the CDR3. The full variable domain, in which reference TRBV5-1 and TRBJ2-7 provide the parts outside the CDR3, is KAGVTQTPRYLIKTRGQQVTLSCSPISGHRSVSWYQQTPGQGLQFLFEYFSETQRNKGNFPGRFSGRQFSNSRSEMNVSTLELGDSALYLCASSLDTYEQYFGPGTRLTVT.

This rearrangement joins TRBV11-2 to TRBJ2-4; D uncertain. Trimming took 5 bases from V and 5 from J, leaving 13 bases between them. Germline V gene lookup returns CDR1 SGHAT and CDR2 FQNNGV. This CDR3 has 14 residues. CDR3 nucleotides: TGTGCCAGCAGCCCTAACACCGACCAAAACATTCAGTACTTC. This gives the protein CASSPNTDQNIQYF.

The J gene is TRBJ2-5, the V gene TRBV28, with 8 bases lining up with TRBD2. V shed 8 bases, J shed 3 bases, and the junction held 8 bases outside the gene matches. The germline V gene has CDR1 MDHEN and CDR2 SYDVKM. The CDR3 has 14 residues. The CDR3 sequence: CASAFTSGKETQYF. The DNA for the CDR3 is TGTGCCAGCGCCTTTACTAGCGGAAAAGAGACCCAGTACTTC. Looking up the rest from reference TRBV28 and TRBJ2-5 gives the full variable domain: DVKVTQSSRYLVKRTGEKVFLECVQDMDHENMFWYRQDPGLGLRLIYFSYDVKMKEKGDIPEGYSVSREKKERFSLILESASTNQTSMYLCASAFTSGKETQYFGPGTRLLVL.

The J gene is TRBJ2-2, the V gene TRBV5-5; 11 positions match TRBD1. In germline, CDR1 is SGHKS, CDR2 YYEKEE (reference sequence). This CDR3 contains 19 residues. V was pared by 6 bases and J by 4 bases, with 17 bases of the junction left unmatched. CDR3 sequence: CASKQDGGQGVFSTGELFF. In DNA, the CDR3 is TGTGCCAGCAAACAGGATGGGGGACAGGGGGTTTTTAGCACCGGGGAGCTGTTTTTT.

V usage is TRBV10-1 and J usage is TRBJ1-6, with D perhaps TRBD1 (6 bases). The CDR3 sequence is 14 residues long. V lost 7 bases, J lost 7 bases, and 14 bases lay in between. Germline CDR1 WNHNN, CDR2 SYGVQD (reference sequence). The CDR3 reads CASNTGTGNSPLHF. CDR3 nucleotides: TGCGCCAGCAACACAGGGACTGGGAATTCACCCCTCCACTTT.

A note on this clone: Sequence at one end of the junction differs from germline and may be a read error. This chain connects TRBV6-1 to TRBJ2-7; 8 bases agree with TRBD2. The germline gives CDR1 MNHNS, CDR2 SASEGT. The CDR3 has 16 residues. Here the CDR3 DNA reads TGTGCCAGCAGTAAAGCGCCGGGAGGGGAAGGTCTCGAGCAGTACTTC. This sequence encodes CASSKAPGGEGLEQYF.

This clone was seen a single time. V and J are TRBV7-3 and TRBJ2-3, with 7 bases fitting TRBD2. Trimming removed 0 bases from V and 6 bases from J; junction bases left unmatched: 6. The germline V gene encodes CDR1 SGHTA and CDR2 FQGTGA. CDR3 length: 15 residues. The DNA of the CDR3 is TGTGCCAGCAGCTTAACGAGCGGGGAGGGTGATACGCAGTATTTT. Its translation is CASSLTSGEGDTQYF.

The chain carries TRBV24-1 and TRBJ1-5; D is uncertain. This CDR3 has 16 amino acids. Germline assignment: CDR1 KGHDR and CDR2 SFDVKD. V lost 2 bases and J lost 3, with 13 bases in between. The DNA of the CDR3 is TGTGCCACCAGTGATTCACAGACTTCGGCCAATCAGCCCCAGCATTTT. It yields the protein CATSDSQTSANQPQHF.

This chain joins TRBV11-2 and TRBJ2-7; no clear D. In germline, CDR1 is SGHAT, CDR2 FQNNGV. There are 15 residues in the CDR3. V was trimmed by 5 bases and J by 2 bases, leaving 16 bases between them. DNA of the CDR3: TGTGCCAGCAGCGGCCGGCTACGAGGTGCCTACGAGCAGTACTTC. Amino acid sequence: CASSGRLRGAYEQYF.

Points on this clone: At the DNA level, this CDR3 is encoded by other sequences in the same sample as well. The chain uses TRBV6-5 and TRBJ1-1; possibly TRBD1 for D (5 bases). This CDR3 comprises 15 residues. Trimming left V 0 bases short and J 0 bases short, with 8 bases between. Per the germline V gene, CDR1 is MNHEY and CDR2 is SVGAGI. The CDR3 sequence is CASSYSGTVNTEAFF. The DNA for the CDR3 is TGTGCCAGCAGTTACTCAGGGACGGTGAACACTGAAGCTTTCTTT.

This sequence joins TRBV19 and TRBJ1-5; D is unresolved. CDR1 is LNHDA and CDR2 is SQIVND in the germline V gene (reference sequence). The CDR3 runs to 16 residues. Trimming stripped 0 bases from V and 1 base from J, with 10 bases between. CDR3: CASSIDEQPSNQPQHF. CDR3 in DNA: TGTGCCAGTAGTATAGATGAACAGCCCAGCAATCAGCCCCAGCATTTT.

The J gene is TRBJ1-6, the V gene TRBV5-1; 11 positions agree with TRBD1. V lost 4 bases, J lost 4 bases, and 4 bases stayed unmatched. Germline V lookup: CDR1 SGHRS, CDR2 YFSETQ. This CDR3 has 16 residues. DNA of the CDR3: TGCGCCAGCAGCCAGGGACAGGGGGGGTATAATTCACCCCTCCACTTT. Protein product: CASSQGQGGYNSPLHF.

This rearrangement joins TRBV5-6 to TRBJ1-2; D ambiguous. Germline V gives CDR1 SGHDT, CDR2 YYEEEE. The CDR3 sequence is 13 residues long. Trimming took off 4 bases at V and 0 bases at J, with 7 bases between the two ends. The CDR3 loop reads CASSVGANYGYTF. The CDR3, as DNA: TGTGCCAGCAGCGTTGGGGCTAACTATGGCTACACCTTC.

This chain links TRBV7-2 with TRBJ2-1; D gene unclear. The CDR3 sequence is 13 residues long. Trimming stripped 1 base from V and 7 bases from J, with 8 bases between. Germline V gene lookup returns CDR1 SGHTA and CDR2 FQGNSA. The CDR3 sequence is CASSLVRGNEQFF. The CDR3 DNA reads TGTGCCAGCAGCTTAGTGCGCGGTAATGAGCAGTTCTTC.

The V gene is TRBV7-8, the J gene TRBJ2-7, with TRBD1 matching 9 bases. Germline assignment: CDR1 SGHVS and CDR2 FQNEAQ. This CDR3 is 16 amino acids long. V lost 5 bases and J lost 5; bases outside the gene matches: 13. The CDR3 sequence is CASSEKSGTGYHEQYF. CDR3 in DNA: TGTGCCAGCAGCGAAAAATCCGGGACAGGGTACCACGAGCAGTACTTC.

This clone was seen just once. The chain joins TRBV5-1 to TRBJ2-1; D is unclear. Germline CDR1 SGHRS, CDR2 YFSETQ. CDR3 length: 16 amino acids. V lost 0 bases and J lost 7, with 17 bases in between. The CDR3 region is CASSLGVYKGFNEQFF. CDR3 nucleotides: TGCGCCAGCAGCTTGGGGGTCTACAAGGGCTTTAATGAGCAGTTCTTC. The entire variable domain, with the rest obtained from reference TRBV5-1 and TRBJ2-1, is as follows: KAGVTQTPRYLIKTRGQQVTLSCSPISGHRSVSWYQQTPGQGLQFLFEYFSETQRNKGNFPGRFSGRQFSNSRSEMNVSTLELGDSALYLCASSLGVYKGFNEQFFGPGTRLTVL.

The rearrangement links TRBV11-2 to TRBJ1-2; 7 bases map to TRBD1. The CDR3 has 15 amino acids. CDR1 SGHAT and CDR2 FQNNGV come from the germline V gene. Trimming cost V 4 bases and J 11 bases; bases outside gene matches: 16. The chain's CDR3 is CASSSPSDRDSTYTF. For the CDR3, the DNA is TGTGCCAGCAGCTCCCCGTCCGACAGGGACAGTACGTACACCTTC.

The genes are TRBV5-8 and TRBJ2-1; TRBD1 agrees at 10 bases. The trim removed 1 base at V and 7 bases at J, leaving 5 bases unmatched. The germline V gene encodes CDR1 SGHTS and CDR2 YDEGEE. This CDR3 contains 15 residues. In DNA, the CDR3 is TGTGCCAGCAGCTTGTTGGGACAGGGGTTGAATGAGCAGTTCTTC. Protein product: CASSLLGQGLNEQFF.

V gene TRBV5-6 combines with J gene TRBJ2-5; the D is unclear. V was clipped by 2 bases and J by 1 base, with 6 bases between them. From germline, CDR1 is SGHDT and CDR2 YYEEEE. The CDR3 is made up of 13 amino acids. The CDR3 coding sequence is TGTGCCAGCAGCTTAGAACTCCAAGAGACCCAGTACTTC. This encodes CASSLELQETQYF.

The chain couples TRBV7-9 to TRBJ1-4, with TRBD1 matching over 7 bases. The CDR3 length is 14 residues. Germline assignment: CDR1 SEHNR and CDR2 FQNEAQ (reference sequence). The V gene end was trimmed by 5 bases and the J gene end by 5 bases; junction bases not matched to a gene: 5. In nucleotides, the CDR3 is TGTGCCAGCAGCGCGGACAGGTGGAATGAAAAACTGTTTTTT. It encodes CASSADRWNEKLFF.

In this sample, this clone turned up a few times. The chain recombines TRBV5-1 with TRBJ2-1; tentative D call: TRBD2 (6 bases). From germline, CDR1 is SGHRS and CDR2 YFSETQ. The V gene lost 5 bases and the J gene lost 0 bases, with 15 bases spanning the gap. The CDR3 is 16 amino acids. In DNA, the CDR3 is TGCGCCAGCAGTCGTACGGGGGTTAGCTCCTACAATGAGCAGTTCTTC. Its protein is CASSRTGVSSYNEQFF. Full variable domain (missing parts from reference TRBV5-1 and TRBJ2-1): KAGVTQTPRYLIKTRGQQVTLSCSPISGHRSVSWYQQTPGQGLQFLFEYFSETQRNKGNFPGRFSGRQFSNSRSEMNVSTLELGDSALYLCASSRTGVSSYNEQFFGPGTRLTVL.

The J gene is TRBJ2-7, the V gene TRBV6-5, with 9 bases aligning to TRBD1. The CDR3 spans 14 residues. From germline, CDR1 is MNHEY and CDR2 SVGAGI. With 6 bases clipped from V and 2 bases from J, the junction kept 5 bases outside the gene matches. CDR3 region: CASSLDRGPYEQYF. The CDR3 coding sequence is TGTGCCAGCAGCCTGGACAGGGGTCCCTACGAGCAGTACTTC.